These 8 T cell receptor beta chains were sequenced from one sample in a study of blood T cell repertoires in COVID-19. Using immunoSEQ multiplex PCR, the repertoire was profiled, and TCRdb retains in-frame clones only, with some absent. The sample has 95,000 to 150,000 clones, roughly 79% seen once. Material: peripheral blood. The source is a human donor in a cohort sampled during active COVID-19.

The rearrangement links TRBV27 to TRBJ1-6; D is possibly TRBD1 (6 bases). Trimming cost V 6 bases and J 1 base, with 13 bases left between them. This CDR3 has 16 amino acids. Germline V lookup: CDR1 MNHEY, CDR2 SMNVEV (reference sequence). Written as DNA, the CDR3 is TGTGCCAGCAGATCACTACAGGGATCCTATAATTCACCCCTCCACTTT. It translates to CASRSLQGSYNSPLHF.

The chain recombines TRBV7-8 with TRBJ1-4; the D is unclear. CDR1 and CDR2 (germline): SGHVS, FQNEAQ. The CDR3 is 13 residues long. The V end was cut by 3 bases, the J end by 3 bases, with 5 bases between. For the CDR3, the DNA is TGTGCCAGCAGCTTTAGCGCTAATGAAAAACTGTTTTTT. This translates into CASSFSANEKLFF.

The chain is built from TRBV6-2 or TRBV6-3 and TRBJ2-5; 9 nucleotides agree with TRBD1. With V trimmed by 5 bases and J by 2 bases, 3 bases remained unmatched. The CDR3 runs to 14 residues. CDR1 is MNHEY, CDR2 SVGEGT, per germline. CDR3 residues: CASSTGTGQETQYF. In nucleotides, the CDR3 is TGTGCCAGCAGTACCGGGACAGGGCAAGAGACCCAGTACTTC.

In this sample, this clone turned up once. The CDR3 DNA is TGTGCCAGCGTCTTACAGGGGAGGTTCGAAGCTTTCTTT. It translates to CASVLQGRFEAFF. V usage is TRBV28 and J usage is TRBJ1-1, with 7 bases lining up with TRBD1. V lost 8 bases to trimming and J lost 8 bases; unmatched junction nucleotides: 11. The CDR3 consists of 13 residues. CDR1 is MDHEN, CDR2 SYDVKM, per germline.

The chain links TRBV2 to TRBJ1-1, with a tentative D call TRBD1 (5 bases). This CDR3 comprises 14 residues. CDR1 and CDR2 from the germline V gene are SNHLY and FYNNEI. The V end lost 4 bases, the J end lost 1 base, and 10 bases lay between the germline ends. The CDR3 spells CASSALTANTEAFF. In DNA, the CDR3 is TGTGCCAGCAGTGCATTGACAGCGAACACTGAAGCTTTCTTT.

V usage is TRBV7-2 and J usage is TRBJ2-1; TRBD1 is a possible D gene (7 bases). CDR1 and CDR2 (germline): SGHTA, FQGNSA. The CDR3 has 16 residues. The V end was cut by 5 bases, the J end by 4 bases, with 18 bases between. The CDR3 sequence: CASSPGGSRQYNEQFF. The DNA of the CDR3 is TGTGCCAGCAGCCCAGGGGGGAGCAGACAATACAATGAGCAGTTCTTC.

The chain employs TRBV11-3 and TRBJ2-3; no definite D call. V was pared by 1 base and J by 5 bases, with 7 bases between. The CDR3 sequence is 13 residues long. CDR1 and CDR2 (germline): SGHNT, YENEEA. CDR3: CASSLVFGDTQYF. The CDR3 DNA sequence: TGTGCCAGCAGCTTAGTCTTCGGAGATACGCAGTATTTT.

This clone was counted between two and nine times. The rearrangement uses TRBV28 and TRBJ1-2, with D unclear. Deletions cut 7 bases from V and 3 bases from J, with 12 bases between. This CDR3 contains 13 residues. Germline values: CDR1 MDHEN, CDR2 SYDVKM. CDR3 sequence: CASKEGRDYGYTF. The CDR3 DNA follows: TGTGCCAGCAAAGAGGGAAGGGACTATGGCTACACCTTC.